The 17 T cell receptor beta chains reported below all come from one sample, sequenced in a study of T cells expressing NK-cell markers (TCRdb year 2020). Libraries were built with 5' RACE. Sequencer: Illumina HiSeq 2000. TCRdb reprocessed the reads, so every CDR3 protein sequence counts as one entry and DNA is not shown. The sample table includes some 150,000 distinct CDR3 sequences. Approximately 35% of the sample belongs to the ten largest clones. Sequenced input: blood T cells: a sorted CD56 or NKG2C T cell subset, CD4+ or CD8+ T cells, or bulk PBMC T cells (not recorded which). Receptors originate from a woman aged 45-60 years in good health. Donor details come from another sample of the same person, matched by shared clones.

The rearrangement joins TRBV11-3 to TRBJ2-1; no DNA is available, so the TRBD1 call from TCRdb remains unchecked. This CDR3 comprises 12 residues. Per germline, CDR1 SGHNT and CDR2 YENEEA. CDR3 residues: CASSYPGNEQFF.

The CDR3 is CASSPRSAGGAISVTDTQYF. The rearrangement links TRBV19 to TRBJ2-3; TCRdb calls TRBD1, which cannot be checked without DNA. Germline V gives CDR1 LNHDA, CDR2 SQIVND (reference sequence). This CDR3 spans 20 amino acids.

The chain recombines TRBV5-6 with TRBJ2-3; as DNA is missing, the TRBD2 call by TCRdb cannot be tested. The CDR3 is 17 residues long. The germline CDR1 and CDR2 sequences are SGHDT and YYEEEE. CDR3 residues: CASSLIAGAASTDTQYF.

This sequence joins TRBV4-2 and TRBJ2-7; the D call of TRBD2 rests on TCRdb alone, since no DNA is present to check it. Germline values: CDR1 LGHNA, CDR2 YNFKEQ. This CDR3 is built from 17 residues. CDR3 protein: CASSQERPLERDYEQYF.

The chain recombines TRBV12-3 or TRBV12-4 with TRBJ1-2; the TRBD1 assignment by TCRdb is unverifiable without DNA. This CDR3 has 18 amino acids. The CDR3 is CASNLSRDRGRWNYGYTF.

The J gene is TRBJ2-1, the V gene TRBV7-8; TCRdb's D gene call, TRBD1, goes unchecked for lack of DNA. The germline V gene encodes CDR1 SGHVS and CDR2 FQNEAQ. The CDR3 extends over 15 amino acids. The chain's CDR3 is CASSLGQGFLNEQFF.

The genes are TRBV7-9 and TRBJ2-1; TCRdb's D gene call, TRBD1, goes unchecked for lack of DNA. From germline, CDR1 is SEHNR and CDR2 FQNEAQ (reference sequence). This CDR3 spans 17 amino acids. CDR3 amino acids: CASSSLISGSRWDEQFF. The variable domain in full, with the rest retrieved from reference TRBV7-9 and TRBJ2-1, is DTGVSQNPRHKITKRGQNVTFRCDPISEHNRLYWYRQTLGQGPEFLTYFQNEAQLEKSRLLSDRFSAERPKGSFSTLEIQRTEQGDSAMYLCASSSLISGSRWDEQFFGPGTRLTVL.

The gene calls are TRBV6-5 and TRBJ2-5; the D call from TCRdb, TRBD1, cannot be confirmed without DNA. The CDR3 totals 15 residues. Germline values: CDR1 MNHEY, CDR2 SVGAGI. The CDR3 region is CASTPIDRGLETQYF.

The rearrangement joins TRBV5-1 to TRBJ2-1; TCRdb names TRBD1, which stays unverified in the absence of DNA. Germline V CDR1 and CDR2: SGHRS, YFSETQ. The CDR3 has 16 amino acids. The CDR3 loop reads CASSRGRGSSYNEQFF.

The chain links TRBV6-5 to TRBJ2-5; no DNA is available, so the TRBD1 call from TCRdb remains unchecked. Germline CDR1 MNHEY, CDR2 SVGAGI. This CDR3 has 12 amino acids. The CDR3 loop reads CASSPGGETQYF.

The chain carries TRBV5-6 and TRBJ2-2; TCRdb outputs TRBD1, but without DNA this stays unchecked. Germline CDR1 reads SGHDT; CDR2 reads YYEEEE. The CDR3 is 16 amino acids. This CDR3 is CASSSRDRGRTGELFF.

The V call is TRBV30, the J call TRBJ2-1; no DNA is available, so the TRBD2 call from TCRdb remains unchecked. Looked up from germline, CDR1 is GTSNPN and CDR2 is SVGIG (reference sequence). This CDR3 contains 12 residues. CDR3 sequence reads: CAWSVRGSEQFF.

This sequence joins TRBV7-7 and TRBJ2-2; TCRdb's assignment of TRBD1 cannot be checked, as there is no DNA. The length of the CDR3 is 16 residues. The germline CDR1 and CDR2 sequences are SSHAT and FNYEAQ (reference sequence). CDR3 loop: CASSLLGHENTGELFF.

This chain connects TRBV5-1 to TRBJ2-7; the TCRdb call, TRBD1, lacks DNA for checking. Germline CDR1 reads SGHRS; CDR2 reads YFSETQ. This CDR3 contains 14 residues. The CDR3: CASSLYTGSHEQYF.

The chain combines TRBV12-5 with TRBJ2-2. Germline V gene lookup returns CDR1 LGHNT and CDR2 FRNRAP. This CDR3 is 12 amino acids long. This CDR3 is CASGWLAGELFF.

The chain carries TRBV12-5 and TRBJ2-7; TCRdb designates TRBD2, a call that cannot be tested without DNA. The CDR3 is 14 amino acids. Germline V gene sequence: CDR1 LGHNT, CDR2 FRNRAP. The CDR3 loop is CASCGDLDPYEQYF.

The rearrangement uses TRBV6-1 and TRBJ2-5; the D call from TCRdb, TRBD1, cannot be confirmed without DNA. Germline V gene lookup returns CDR1 MNHNS and CDR2 SASEGT. The CDR3 is 15 residues long. This chain's CDR3 is CASSEADREMETQYF.